This record concerns one T cell receptor beta chain sequence. Patients with alopecia areata provided lesional scalp punch biopsies as well as peripheral blood. The data derive from a study of CD8+ T cells in alopecia areata. Study-level background: Treated patients were dosed with oral tofacitinib, taking 5 to 10 mg twice daily.

TCR sequencing used cDNA made by reverse transcription of extracted RNA. Profiled with immunoSEQ multiplex PCR; TCRdb holds only in-frame clones, not every one. The sample includes some 150,000 clones, around 55% seen only once; the top ten take roughly a fifth. Germline V gene lookup returns CDR1 MNHEY and CDR2 SMNVEV (reference sequence). The CDR3 length is 16 residues. Trimming at V came to 5 bases and at J to 8 bases, leaving 13 bases not matched to a gene. The TCR comes from a human donor with alopecia areata. The rearrangement joins TRBV27 to TRBJ2-1; 9 bases are a match to TRBD1. The sample here was CD8+ T cells sorted from blood, taken at week 0. The CDR3 is CASSGPRDRDLDEQFF. The CDR3 region has the DNA TGTGCCAGCAGTGGACCCCGGGACAGGGATTTGGATGAGCAGTTCTTC.